The entry below describes one TCR beta chain. Germline CDR1 MNHEY, CDR2 SVGAGI. The CDR3 loop spans 15 amino acids. V was pared by 2 bases and J by 0 bases, with 7 bases between. These data come from a study of early T cells in non-severe SARS-CoV-2 infection. Study-wide background: Sequenced material consisted of bulk RNA (from unsorted whole blood), and chains were unpaired.

Individual cDNA molecules each received unique molecular identifiers attached to them. TCRdb independently ran MiXCR on the 5' RACE reads; one entry per CDR3 protein. The top ten hold approximately 4% of the sample, which has 100,000 to 120,000 distinct CDR3 sequences, roughly an eighth seen once. This sequence joins TRBV6-5 and TRBJ2-2; TRBD1 or TRBD2 may be the D gene (6 bases each). The TCR comes from an adult who was a healthcare worker with PCR-confirmed SARS-CoV-2 infection or an uninfected control (not recorded which). The specimen comprised whole blood, sampled at baseline. This CDR3 is CASSYRGANTGELFF. Here the CDR3 DNA reads TGTGCCAGCAGTTACAGGGGGGCGAACACCGGGGAGCTGTTTTTT.